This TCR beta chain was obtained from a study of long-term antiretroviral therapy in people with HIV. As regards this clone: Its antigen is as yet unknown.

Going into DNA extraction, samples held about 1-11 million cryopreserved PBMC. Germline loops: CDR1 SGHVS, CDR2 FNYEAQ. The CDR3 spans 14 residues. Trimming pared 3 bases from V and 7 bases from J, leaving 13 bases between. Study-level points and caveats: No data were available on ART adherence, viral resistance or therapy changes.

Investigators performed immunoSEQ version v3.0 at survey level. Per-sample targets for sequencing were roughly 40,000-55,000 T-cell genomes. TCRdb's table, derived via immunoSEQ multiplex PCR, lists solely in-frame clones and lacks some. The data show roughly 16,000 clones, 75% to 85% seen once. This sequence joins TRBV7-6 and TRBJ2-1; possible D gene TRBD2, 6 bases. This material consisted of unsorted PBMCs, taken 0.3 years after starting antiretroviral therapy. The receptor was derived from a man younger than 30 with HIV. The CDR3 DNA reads TGTGCCAGCAGCTTGGGGCTAGCGAGGAATGAGCAGTTCTTC. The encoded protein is CASSLGLARNEQFF.